These T cell receptor beta chains were read from a single sample in a study of blood T cells in healthy people across ages. TCRdb re-analysed the 5' RACE reads in MiXCR, keeping a single row per CDR3 protein. This table has roughly 1.9 million distinct CDR3 sequences, about two fifths appearing once. Sequencing was carried out using blood. Receptors originate from a human donor in good health. The conserved cysteine and the conserved F or W are not part of the CDR3 here. The D gene is left open where the match is weak. Clone size is not always given. Where it is, it says once, few, many or a class for expanded clones.

CDR3aa | abundance | v_gene | d_gene
ASSLGLAGLSETQY | few | TRBV7-2 | TRBD2
SALNDRAPDYEQY | few | TRBV20-1 | TRBD1
ASSLAGQGFNEQF | once | TRBV5-1 | TRBD1
SVEVRGGYEQY | NA | TRBV29-1 | NA
ASSLRGGGSETQY | NA | TRBV7-2 | TRBD2
ASSYSLDRGGGYEQY | NA | TRBV6-6 | NA
ASSLTAGNGETQY | NA | TRBV5-1 | NA
ASSPGGYIGYGYT | NA | TRBV12-3/TRBV12-4 | NA
ASSQGERGTYEQY | NA | TRBV3-1 | NA
ASSLIQGLYGYT | NA | TRBV7-9 | TRBD1
AISSSTDDEQY | NA | TRBV10-3 | NA
ASRARVGEQF | few | TRBV6-2/TRBV6-3 | NA
ASSLAGVEATDTQY | once | TRBV5-1 | NA
ASSLRIFTDTQY | few | TRBV7-8 | NA
ASSLFLGGHLGYT | NA | TRBV7-2 | NA
ASSKTGVEQF | few | TRBV11-3 | TRBD1
ASSFEDYEAF | NA | TRBV7-9 | NA
ASNTQGASNQPQH | NA | TRBV27 | TRBD1
ASSLRWGGGQPQH | few | TRBV12-3/TRBV12-4 | NA
SVATARTDTQY | NA | TRBV29-1 | NA
SVGTGSRNEQY | NA | TRBV29-1 | NA
ASSLAGTGDRSPLH | few | TRBV7-2 | TRBD1
ASSSTSAGYNEQF | NA | TRBV7-3 | TRBD2
ASSTWTGGSSGANVLT | NA | TRBV5-1 | TRBD1
SASMQGKDYGYT | few | TRBV20-1 | NA
ASSLVAGGARETQY | NA | TRBV7-2 | TRBD2
ASSYSWTVITGELF | NA | TRBV6-5 | NA
SVEYVLGPGRGPGLSKGEQY | NA | TRBV29-1 | NA